Listed here are 24 T cell receptor beta chains from one sample, sequenced in a study of T cell responses to AZD1222 COVID-19 vaccine. TCRdb's copy holds only in-frame clones and misses some; the assay was immunoSEQ multiplex PCR. The sample lists 150,000 to 200,000 clones; approximately 94% were seen once. The sequences come from peripheral blood, collected 28 days after the second AZD1222 dose. These receptors were taken from an adult who received the AZD1222 COVID-19 vaccine.

For this clone: One end of the junction is discordant with germline, which a read error may explain. V usage is TRBV5-4 and J usage is TRBJ1-1; the D is unclear. From germline, CDR1 is SGHNT and CDR2 YYREEE (reference sequence). This CDR3 region has 11 residues. CDR3 nucleotide sequence: TGTGCCAGCAGCTTAAACAGTGAAGCTTTCTTT. Its translation is CASSLNSEAFF.

The chain couples TRBV7-3 to TRBJ2-1; TRBD1 is a possible D gene (5 bases). V was trimmed by 5 bases and J by 2 bases, leaving 22 bases between them. Germline loops: CDR1 SGHTA, CDR2 FQGTGA. The CDR3 is 18 residues long. The CDR3 region is CASSLNTKGREAYNEQFF. CDR3 coding DNA: TGTGCCAGCAGCCTGAATACCAAAGGCAGGGAAGCCTACAATGAGCAGTTCTTC.

This chain uses TRBV19 with TRBJ1-1, with D maybe TRBD1 (6 bases). Germline CDR1 is LNHDA and CDR2 is SQIVND (reference sequence). V gave up 3 bases and J gave up 5 bases, with 10 bases separating them. The CDR3 consists of 13 residues. CDR3 amino acids: CASSMRGETEAFF. The CDR3 DNA reads as TGTGCCAGTAGTATGAGGGGGGAAACTGAAGCTTTCTTT.

This chain uses TRBV19 with TRBJ2-5; the D gene is possibly TRBD1 (5 bases). Between the trimmed V and J ends, which lost 3 bases and 2 bases, there was a span of 7 bases. Germline V gene lookup returns CDR1 LNHDA and CDR2 SQIVND (reference sequence). The CDR3 has 13 residues. CDR3 amino acids: CASSIQGQETQYF. The DNA of the CDR3 is TGTGCCAGTAGTATTCAGGGACAAGAGACCCAGTACTTC.

The chain couples TRBV5-6 to TRBJ1-1; no reliable D call. The V and J ends lost 9 bases and 4 bases respectively, with 22 bases between them. Germline values: CDR1 SGHDT, CDR2 YYEEEE. This CDR3 contains 15 residues. As DNA, the CDR3 is TGTGCCACCCCCTGTGCGGGCGAGGGAAGCACTGAAGCTTTCTTT. Amino acid sequence: CATPCAGEGSTEAFF.

The chain employs TRBV6-5 and TRBJ1-3; 9 nucleotides align to TRBD1. There are 15 residues in the CDR3. V lost 6 bases and J lost 2; bases outside the gene matches: 5. Per germline, CDR1 MNHEY and CDR2 SVGAGI. In nucleotides, the CDR3 is TGTGCCAGCAGGGACAGGGGTGCTCCTGGAAACACCATATATTTT. Its protein product is CASRDRGAPGNTIYF.

The CDR3 region is CASSPLGSTNTEAFF. The DNA of the CDR3 is TGTGCCAGCTCACCACTCGGCAGTACTAACACTGAAGCTTTCTTT. The rearrangement joins TRBV18 to TRBJ1-1; no definite D call. The CDR3 consists of 15 residues. Trimming stripped 1 base from V and 2 bases from J, with 11 bases between. Germline V lookup: CDR1 KGHSH, CDR2 LQKENI.

The chain carries TRBV18 and TRBJ1-5, with D perhaps matching TRBD1 (6 bases). This CDR3 contains 18 residues. Trimming removed 2 bases at V and 0 bases at J, with 17 bases between. The germline V gene has CDR1 KGHSH and CDR2 LQKENI. CDR3 in DNA: TGTGCCAGCTCACCAAATCGGGGGGCTGGAAATAGCAATCAGCCCCAGCATTTT. As protein: CASSPNRGAGNSNQPQHF.

This chain connects TRBV20-1 to TRBJ2-2, with 10 bases fitting TRBD1. V shed 6 bases, J shed 3 bases, and the junction held 7 bases outside the gene matches. CDR3 size: 15 residues. Germline-derived CDR1 and CDR2 are DFQATT and SNEGSKA (reference sequence). CDR3 nucleotides: TGCAGTGCAAGTGACAGGGGGCGCGACACCGGGGAGCTGTTTTTT. It is translated as CSASDRGRDTGELFF.

The gene calls are TRBV27 and TRBJ1-2; 11 bases agree with TRBD1. The CDR3 is made up of 15 amino acids. Germline CDR1 and CDR2: MNHEY and SMNVEV (reference sequence). The V segment lost 5 bases and the J segment 7 bases; nucleotides outside the gene matches: 9. The CDR3 is CASSIGGTGGFGYTF. In DNA, the CDR3 is TGTGCCAGCAGTATAGGAGGGACAGGGGGTTTTGGCTACACCTTC.

The chain joins TRBV29-1 to TRBJ1-1, with D possibly matching TRBD1 (5 bases). The V end was cut by 8 bases, the J end by 5 bases, with 15 bases between. The length of the CDR3 is 12 residues. Per germline, CDR1 SQVTM and CDR2 ANQGSEA. CDR3 protein: CSSRGTVTEAFF. DNA for the CDR3: TGCAGCTCTCGGGGGACTGTTACTGAAGCTTTCTTT.

The chain combines TRBV7-3 with TRBJ2-1; 7 bases map to TRBD2. The V segment lost 2 bases and the J segment 3 bases; nucleotides outside the gene matches: 4. Germline CDR1 is SGHTA and CDR2 is FQGTGA. The CDR3 is 15 residues long. The CDR3 region has the DNA TGTGCCAGCAGCTTATTACGCGGGAGCTACAATGAGCAGTTCTTC. Its protein is CASSLLRGSYNEQFF.

This chain connects TRBV15 to TRBJ2-4, with 8 bases matching TRBD1. After removal of 0 bases from V and 5 bases from J, the junction contained 15 bases not matched to a gene. The length of the CDR3 is 19 residues. CDR1 and CDR2 from the germline V gene are LNHNV and YYDKDF (reference sequence). CDR3 amino acids: CATSRDLASAGQVENIQYF. The CDR3 nucleotides are TGTGCCACCAGCAGAGATCTAGCCAGCGCGGGACAGGTAGAAAACATTCAGTACTTC.

V and J are TRBV5-8 and TRBJ1-1; D perhaps matches TRBD1 (5 bases). This CDR3 is 12 amino acids long. Germline V gives CDR1 SGHTS, CDR2 YDEGEE. Deletions cut 4 bases from V and 5 bases from J, with 9 bases between. The CDR3 DNA sequence: TGTGCCAGCAGCCCCTGGACAACTGAAGCTTTCTTT. Its translation: CASSPWTTEAFF.

This rearrangement joins TRBV5-6 to TRBJ2-3; 14 nucleotides line up with TRBD2. Germline-derived CDR1 and CDR2 are SGHDT and YYEEEE. The CDR3 has 17 amino acids. The ends lost 4 bases at V and 4 bases at J; junction bases unmatched: 8. The CDR3 coding sequence is TGTGCCAGCAGCCCCGGGACTAGCGGGAGTTTGGCAGATACGCAGTATTTT. It specifies CASSPGTSGSLADTQYF.

The V gene is TRBV5-1, the J gene TRBJ2-7; TRBD2 agrees at 8 bases. Losses at the gene ends were 0 bases for V and 5 bases for J; bases not matched to a gene: 7. CDR1 SGHRS and CDR2 YFSETQ come from the germline V gene. CDR3 length equals 15 residues. The CDR3, as DNA: TGCGCCAGCAGCTTGGGAGCGGGAGCGATTGACGAGCAGTACTTC. Its translation is CASSLGAGAIDEQYF.

The rearrangement joins TRBV6-2 or TRBV6-3 to TRBJ2-7; D ambiguous. The CDR3 is made up of 13 amino acids. V shed 0 bases and J shed 6 bases, with 9 bases lying between them. Germline assignment: CDR1 MNHEY and CDR2 SVGEGT. CDR3 amino acids: CASSYSTSREQYF. CDR3 bases: TGTGCCAGCAGTTACTCGACGTCCCGCGAGCAGTACTTC.

This chain links TRBV11-1 with TRBJ2-7; the D is unclear. The V end was cut by 1 base, the J end by 0 bases, with 10 bases between. From germline, CDR1 is SGHAT and CDR2 FQDESV (reference sequence). This CDR3 is built from 15 residues. Here the CDR3 reads CASSLDRLNSYEQYF. The CDR3 DNA reads as TGTGCCAGCAGCTTAGATAGACTGAACTCCTACGAGCAGTACTTC. Complete variable domain (other parts from reference TRBV11-1 and TRBJ2-7): EAEVAQSPRYKITEKSQAVAFWCDPISGHATLYWYRQILGQGPELLVQFQDESVVDDSQLPKDRFSAERLKGVDSTLKIQPAELGDSAMYLCASSLDRLNSYEQYFGPGTRLTVT.

The rearrangement joins TRBV7-9 to TRBJ1-2; D gene unclear. V lost 2 bases, J lost 0 bases, and 10 bases lay in between. The CDR3 spans 15 residues. Germline CDR1 SEHNR, CDR2 FQNEAQ (reference sequence). CDR3 in amino acids: CASSLFGVANYGYTF. The CDR3 DNA is TGTGCCAGCAGCTTATTTGGGGTAGCTAACTATGGCTACACCTTC.

The V gene is TRBV19, the J gene TRBJ2-1; D gene ambiguous. This CDR3 is built from 15 residues. The V end was cut by 3 bases, the J end by 8 bases, with 17 bases between. Germline V gives CDR1 LNHDA, CDR2 SQIVND (reference sequence). This chain's CDR3 is CASSIQWGKVDEQFF. The CDR3, as DNA: TGTGCCAGTAGTATCCAGTGGGGTAAGGTAGATGAGCAGTTCTTC.

V is TRBV4-1 and J is TRBJ2-3; 10 nucleotides match TRBD2. The CDR3 runs to 13 residues. Per the germline V gene, CDR1 is MGHRA and CDR2 is YSYEKL. Trimming at V came to 11 bases and at J to 1 base, leaving 3 bases not matched to a gene. CDR3 protein: CASSGGGTDTQYF. The CDR3, as DNA: TGCGCCTCCAGCGGGGGGGGCACAGATACGCAGTATTTT.

The V call is TRBV2, the J call TRBJ1-6; D call uncertain. Trimming pared 6 bases from V and 6 bases from J, leaving 21 bases between. Germline V CDR1 and CDR2: SNHLY, FYNNEI. The CDR3 has 17 amino acids. The CDR3 sequence is CASSLNPATAANSPLHF. The DNA of the CDR3 is TGTGCCAGCAGCCTCAACCCCGCAACAGCAGCTAATTCACCCCTCCACTTT.

The CDR3 DNA reads as TGTGCCAGTTACCCCCGTGCAGGGCGAGGATATGGCTACACCTTC. Its protein product is CASYPRAGRGYGYTF. V and J are TRBV19 and TRBJ1-2; tentative D call: TRBD1 (5 bases). V was clipped by 8 bases and J by 5 bases, with 21 bases between them. Germline V gene lookup returns CDR1 LNHDA and CDR2 SQIVND (reference sequence). This CDR3 has 15 residues. Combining the CDR3 with reference TRBV19 and TRBJ1-2 gives the whole variable domain DGGITQSPKYLFRKEGQNVTLSCEQNLNHDAMYWYRQDPGQGLRLIYYSQIVNDFQKGDIAEGYSVSREKKESFPLTVTSAQKNPTAFYLCASYPRAGRGYGYTFGSGTRLTVV.

As regards this clone: In the same sample, other DNA sequences code for this CDR3. CDR3 amino acids: CASSRNTEAFF. The CDR3 nucleotides read TGCGCCAGCAGCAGGAACACTGAAGCTTTCTTT. The V call is TRBV4-1, the J call TRBJ1-1; D is undetermined. Germline V lookup: CDR1 MGHRA, CDR2 YSYEKL. The length of the CDR3 is 11 residues. V lost 5 bases and J lost 1, with 2 bases in between.